This is a list of T cell receptor beta chains from one sample in a study of blood T cell repertoires in COVID-19. Data came from immunoSEQ multiplex PCR; TCRdb stores just in-frame clones and leaves some out. The sample includes 200,000 to 250,000 clones, approximately 80% seen only once; the top ten take about a sixth. Source material: peripheral blood. These TCRs come from a woman older than 75 with active or convalescent COVID-19. Both conserved end residues are trimmed from each CDR3. Clone size, where shown, is once, few, many, or a class for clones that have expanded.

clone size	J gene	V gene	CDR3 protein
-	TRBJ2-7	TRBV13	ASSLPGGGHEQY
-	TRBJ2-5	TRBV7-6	ASSLRDRGLETQY
-	TRBJ2-2	TRBV5-1	ASSGTSGTGELF
-	TRBJ1-2	TRBV6-6	ASSYEAANYGYT
-	TRBJ2-3	TRBV7-8	ASSSSVSGATVDTQY
-	TRBJ2-2	TRBV5-1	ASSPLATLNTGELF
once	TRBJ2-3	TRBV29-1	SVEDSRSTDTQY
-	TRBJ1-1	TRBV7-9	ASSLAPGVAF
-	TRBJ2-7	TRBV28	ASSPAIKIRGREQY
-	TRBJ2-5	TRBV28	ASSYTGGYQETQY
once	TRBJ1-4	TRBV30	AWSDRHTGGRSKKLF
-	TRBJ2-2	TRBV2	ASSEGAGGPFTGELF
once	TRBJ1-1	TRBV18	ASSPPESMNTEAF
-	TRBJ1-3	TRBV5-4	ASGPGHATLSGNTIY
-	TRBJ1-1	TRBV12-3/TRBV12-4	ASSLGGDTEAF
-	TRBJ2-5	TRBV12-5	ASGFMGGETQY
-	TRBJ1-5	TRBV4-2	ASSPTPLSNQPQH
-	TRBJ2-3	TRBV3-1/TRBV3-2	ASSQPRDRESDTQY
-	TRBJ2-5	TRBV28	ASSDRDRDETQY
-	TRBJ2-7	TRBV13	ASSPRTGGYEQY
once	TRBJ1-5	TRBV15	ATSREGLTGNQPQH
-	TRBJ2-1	TRBV7-9	ASSRAEGRHEQF
-	TRBJ2-3	TRBV4-3	ASSQEVSGSTDTQY
-	TRBJ2-5	TRBV19	ASSITGTRETQY
-	TRBJ2-7	TRBV11-2	ASSPLAGGPVEQY
-	TRBJ2-5	TRBV28	ASRGSGVQETQY
-	TRBJ2-7	TRBV10-3	AISETGYRDYEQY
-	TRBJ2-7	TRBV2	ASRDRGYEQY
-	TRBJ1-2	TRBV28	ASSLRGGYGYT
-	TRBJ2-2	TRBV28	ASTTRGRGLHTGELF
-	TRBJ2-5	TRBV18	ASSPTGGFQETQY
-	TRBJ1-1	TRBV28	ASVTGPTEAF
-	TRBJ1-4	TRBV4-3	ASSRQGQFGEKLF
-	TRBJ2-7	TRBV7-2	ASSPLIAGGSEQY
-	TRBJ2-2	TRBV2	ASKKLSDGGELF
few	TRBJ1-5	TRBV7-8	ASSFIDQPQH
-	TRBJ1-3	TRBV5-1	ASSFTAGSGNTIY
-	TRBJ2-4	TRBV10-3	AISESLAAKNIQY
-	TRBJ1-2	TRBV6-2/TRBV6-3	ASSYGDRGPTGGYT
once	TRBJ1-6	TRBV19	ASSQDRGRSPLH
-	TRBJ1-5	TRBV4-2	ASSQEPGYDQPQH
few	TRBJ2-2	TRBV25-1	ASSGGLVNGELF